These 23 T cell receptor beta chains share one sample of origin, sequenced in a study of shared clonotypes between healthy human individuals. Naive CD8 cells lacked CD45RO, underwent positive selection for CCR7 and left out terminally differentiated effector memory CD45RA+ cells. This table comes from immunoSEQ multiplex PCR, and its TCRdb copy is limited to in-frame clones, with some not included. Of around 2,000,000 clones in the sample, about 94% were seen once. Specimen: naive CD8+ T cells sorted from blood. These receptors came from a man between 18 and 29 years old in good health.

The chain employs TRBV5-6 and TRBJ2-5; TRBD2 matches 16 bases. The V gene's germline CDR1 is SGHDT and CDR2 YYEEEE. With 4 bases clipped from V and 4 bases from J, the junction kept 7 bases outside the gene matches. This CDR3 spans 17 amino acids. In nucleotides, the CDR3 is TGTGCCAGCAGCCTCGGGACTAGCGGGGGGGCCGGAGAGACCCAGTACTTC. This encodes CASSLGTSGGAGETQYF.

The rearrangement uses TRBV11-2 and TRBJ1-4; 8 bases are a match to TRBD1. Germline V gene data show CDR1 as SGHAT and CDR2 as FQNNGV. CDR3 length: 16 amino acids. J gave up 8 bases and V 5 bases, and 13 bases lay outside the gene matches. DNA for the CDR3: TGTGCCAGCAGCCCGGGGGCCGGACAGGGAGGGGAAAAACTGTTTTTT. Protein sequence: CASSPGAGQGGEKLFF.

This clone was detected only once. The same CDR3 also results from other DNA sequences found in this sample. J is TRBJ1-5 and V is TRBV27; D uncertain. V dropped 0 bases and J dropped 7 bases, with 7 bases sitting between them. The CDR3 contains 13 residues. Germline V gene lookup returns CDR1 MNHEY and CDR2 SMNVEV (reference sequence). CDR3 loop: CASSLSLGQPQHF. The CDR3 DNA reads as TGTGCCAGCAGTTTATCTCTGGGACAGCCCCAGCATTTT.

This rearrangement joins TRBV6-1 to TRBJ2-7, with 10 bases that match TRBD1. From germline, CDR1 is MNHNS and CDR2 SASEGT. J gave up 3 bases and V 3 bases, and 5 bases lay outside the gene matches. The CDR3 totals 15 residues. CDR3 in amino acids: CASSDWTGGYYEQYF. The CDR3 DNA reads TGTGCCAGCAGTGACTGGACAGGGGGTTACTACGAGCAGTACTTC.

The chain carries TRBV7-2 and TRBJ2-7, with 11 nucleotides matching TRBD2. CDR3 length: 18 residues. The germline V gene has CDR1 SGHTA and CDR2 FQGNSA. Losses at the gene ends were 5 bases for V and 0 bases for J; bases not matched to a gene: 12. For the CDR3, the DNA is TGTGCCAGCAGCGACGATCTAGCGGGGGGTGTGCTCTCCTACGAGCAGTACTTC. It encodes CASSDDLAGGVLSYEQYF.

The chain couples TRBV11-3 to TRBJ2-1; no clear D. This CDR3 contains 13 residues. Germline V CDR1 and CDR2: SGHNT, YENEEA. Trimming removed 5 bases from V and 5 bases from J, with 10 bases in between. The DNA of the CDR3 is TGTGCCAGCAGCCCCTACGATGACAATGAGCAGTTCTTC. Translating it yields CASSPYDDNEQFF.

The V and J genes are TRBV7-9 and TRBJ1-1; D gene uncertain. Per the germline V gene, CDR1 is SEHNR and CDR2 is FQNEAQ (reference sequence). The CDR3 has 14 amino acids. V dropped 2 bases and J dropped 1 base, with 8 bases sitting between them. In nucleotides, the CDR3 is TGTGCCAGCAGCTTACTAGCGGCGAACACTGAAGCTTTCTTT. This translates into CASSLLAANTEAFF.

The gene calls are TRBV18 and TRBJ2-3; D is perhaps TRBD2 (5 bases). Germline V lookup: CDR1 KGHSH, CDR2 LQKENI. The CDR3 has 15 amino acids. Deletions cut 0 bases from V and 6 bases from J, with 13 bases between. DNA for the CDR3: TGTGCCAGCTCACCACCTTTCGGGGTGGGGGATACGCAGTATTTT. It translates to CASSPPFGVGDTQYF.

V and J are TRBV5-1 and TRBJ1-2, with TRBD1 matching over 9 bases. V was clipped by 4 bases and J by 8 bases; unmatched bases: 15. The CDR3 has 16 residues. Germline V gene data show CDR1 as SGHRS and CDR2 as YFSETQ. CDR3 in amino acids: CASSTHRDRALNGYTF. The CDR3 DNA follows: TGCGCCAGCAGCACGCACCGGGACAGGGCTCTTAACGGCTACACCTTC.

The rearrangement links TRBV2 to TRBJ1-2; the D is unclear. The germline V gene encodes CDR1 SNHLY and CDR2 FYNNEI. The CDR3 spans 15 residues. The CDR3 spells CGPTNRTAYNYGYTF. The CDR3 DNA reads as TGTGGGCCCACAAACCGTACAGCTTATAACTATGGCTACACCTTC. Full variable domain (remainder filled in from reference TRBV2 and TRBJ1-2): EPEVTQTPSHQVTQMGQEVILRCVPISNHLYFYWYRQILGQKVEFLVSFYNNEISEKSEIFDDQFSVERPDGSNFTLKIRSTKLEDSAMYFCGPTNRTAYNYGYTFGSGTRLTVV.

CDR3 protein: CASSPRDNSYNEQFF. As DNA, the CDR3 is TGTGCCAGCAGCCCCCGGGATAACTCCTACAATGAGCAGTTCTTC. This sequence joins TRBV9 and TRBJ2-1; D possibly corresponds to TRBD2 (5 bases). V lost 4 bases to trimming and J lost 0 bases, with 11 bases between them. Germline V CDR1 and CDR2: SGDLS, YYNGEE. This CDR3 region has 15 residues.

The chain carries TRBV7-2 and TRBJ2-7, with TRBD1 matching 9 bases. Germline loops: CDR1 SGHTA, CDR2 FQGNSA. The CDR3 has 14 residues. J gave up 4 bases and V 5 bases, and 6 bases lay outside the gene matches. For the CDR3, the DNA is TGTGCCAGCAGCCCGGGACAGGGATATTACGAGCAGTACTTC. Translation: CASSPGQGYYEQYF. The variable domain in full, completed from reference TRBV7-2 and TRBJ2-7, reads GAGVSQSPSNKVTEKGKDVELRCDPISGHTALYWYRQSLGQGLEFLIYFQGNSAPDKSGLPSDRFSAERTGGSVSTLTIQRTQQEDSAVYLCASSPGQGYYEQYFGPGTRLTVT.

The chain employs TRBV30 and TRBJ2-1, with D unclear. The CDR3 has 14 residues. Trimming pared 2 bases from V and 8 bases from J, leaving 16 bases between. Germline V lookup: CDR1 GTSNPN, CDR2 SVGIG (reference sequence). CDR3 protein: CAWSSYLVYDEQFF. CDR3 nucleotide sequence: TGTGCCTGGAGTTCCTACCTCGTATACGATGAGCAGTTCTTC.

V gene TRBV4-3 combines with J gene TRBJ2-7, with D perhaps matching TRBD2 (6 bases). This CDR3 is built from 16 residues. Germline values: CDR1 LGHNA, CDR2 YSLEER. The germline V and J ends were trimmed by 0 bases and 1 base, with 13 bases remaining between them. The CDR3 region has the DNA TGCGCCAGCAGCCAAGATTTAGCGGATCTTTCCTACGAGCAGTACTTC. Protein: CASSQDLADLSYEQYF.

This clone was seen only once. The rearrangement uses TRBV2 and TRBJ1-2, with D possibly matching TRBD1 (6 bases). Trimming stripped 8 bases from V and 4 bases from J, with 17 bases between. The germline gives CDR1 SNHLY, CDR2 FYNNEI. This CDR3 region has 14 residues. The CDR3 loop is CASLEGGPAYGYTF. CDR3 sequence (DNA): TGTGCCAGCCTTGAAGGGGGGCCTGCCTATGGCTACACCTTC.

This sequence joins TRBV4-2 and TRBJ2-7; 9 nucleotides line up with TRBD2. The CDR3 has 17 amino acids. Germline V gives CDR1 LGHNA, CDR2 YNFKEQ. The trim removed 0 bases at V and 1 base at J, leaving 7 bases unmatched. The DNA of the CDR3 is TGTGCCAGCAGCCAAGATGGAAGCGGGAGGCTTTCCTACGAGCAGTACTTC. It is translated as CASSQDGSGRLSYEQYF.

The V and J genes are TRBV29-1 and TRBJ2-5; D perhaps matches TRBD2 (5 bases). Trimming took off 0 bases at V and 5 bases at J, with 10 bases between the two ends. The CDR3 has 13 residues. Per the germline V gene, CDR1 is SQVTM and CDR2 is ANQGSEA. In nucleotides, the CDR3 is TGCAGCGTTGAAGATCCGGGGATGGAGACCCAGTACTTC. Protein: CSVEDPGMETQYF.

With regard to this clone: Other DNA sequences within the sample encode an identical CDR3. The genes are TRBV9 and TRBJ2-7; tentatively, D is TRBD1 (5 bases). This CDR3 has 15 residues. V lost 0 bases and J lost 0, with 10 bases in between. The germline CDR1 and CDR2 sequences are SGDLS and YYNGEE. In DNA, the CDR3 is TGTGCCAGCAGCGTAGGTGGGGCGAGCTCCTACGAGCAGTACTTC. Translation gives CASSVGGASSYEQYF. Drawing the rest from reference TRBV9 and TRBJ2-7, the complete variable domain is DSGVTQTPKHLITATGQRVTLRCSPRSGDLSVYWYQQSLDQGLQFLIQYYNGEERAKGNILERFSAQQFPDLHSELNLSSLELGDSALYFCASSVGGASSYEQYFGPGTRLTVT.

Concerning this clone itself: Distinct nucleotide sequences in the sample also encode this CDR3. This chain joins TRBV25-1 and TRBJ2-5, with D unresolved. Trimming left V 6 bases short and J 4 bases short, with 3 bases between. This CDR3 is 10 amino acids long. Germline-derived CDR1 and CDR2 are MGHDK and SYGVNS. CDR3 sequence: CASRGETQYF. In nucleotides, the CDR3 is TGTGCCAGCAGGGGAGAGACCCAGTACTTC.

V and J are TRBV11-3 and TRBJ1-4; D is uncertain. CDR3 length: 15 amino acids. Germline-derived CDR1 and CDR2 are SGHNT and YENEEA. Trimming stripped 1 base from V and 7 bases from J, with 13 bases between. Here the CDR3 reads CASSLARPTSEKLFF. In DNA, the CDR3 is TGTGCCAGCAGCTTAGCTAGGCCCACGAGTGAAAAACTGTTTTTT.

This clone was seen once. The DNA for the CDR3 is TGTGCCAGCAGTTTTAGACTAGTAAGAATAGATACGCAGTATTTT. Its protein is CASSFRLVRIDTQYF. V and J are TRBV6-1 and TRBJ2-3; a weak D match, TRBD2 (6 bases). V shed 5 bases and J shed 5 bases, with 17 bases lying between them. The CDR3 covers 15 residues. CDR1 is MNHNS and CDR2 is SASEGT in the germline V gene.

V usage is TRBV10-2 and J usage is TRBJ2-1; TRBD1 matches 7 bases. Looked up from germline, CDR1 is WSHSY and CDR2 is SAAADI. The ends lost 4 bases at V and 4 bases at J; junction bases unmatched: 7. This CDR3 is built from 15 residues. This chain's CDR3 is CASSGQQGSYNEQFF. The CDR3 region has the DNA TGCGCCAGCAGTGGGCAACAGGGGAGTTACAATGAGCAGTTCTTC.

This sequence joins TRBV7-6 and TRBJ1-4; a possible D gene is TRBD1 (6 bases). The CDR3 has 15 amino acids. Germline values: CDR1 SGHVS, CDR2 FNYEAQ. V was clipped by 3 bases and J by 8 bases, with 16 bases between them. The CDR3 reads CASSFPVGGREKLFF. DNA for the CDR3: TGTGCCAGCAGCTTTCCCGTCGGGGGGCGAGAAAAACTGTTTTTT.